The clone carrying this T cell receptor beta chain was detected many times. The sample is drawn from a study of T cells after yellow fever vaccination. As for the study in general: Preparation of the low-cell-number fractions used SMART-Seq v4 Ultra Low Input.

A single record per CDR3 protein comes from TCRdb applying MiXCR to the 5' RACE reads. The repertoire has some 260,000 distinct CDR3 sequences, 5.2% of them found once; the top ten carry 2.5% to 4%. The CDR3 totals 15 residues. The germline gives CDR1 DFQATT, CDR2 SNEGSKA (reference sequence). The V gene lost 6 bases and the J gene lost 4 bases, with 19 bases spanning the gap. Material: CD4+ T cells sorted from PBMCs, obtained on the day of the yellow fever booster vaccination. This receptor was identified in a man younger than 35 who received the YFV17D yellow fever vaccine. The chain joins TRBV20-1 to TRBJ2-1; no firm D call. CDR3 DNA sequence: TGCAGTGCGATCCCCCTTCGGACCTATTACAATGAGCAGTTCTTC. Translating gives CSAIPLRTYYNEQFF.